The present entry profiles one TCR beta chain with its context. This CDR3 comprises 14 residues. V was trimmed by 5 bases and J by 3 bases, leaving 11 bases between them. Per germline, CDR1 MDHEN and CDR2 SYDVKM. This entry is derived from a study of blood T cell repertoires in COVID-19. Study information: In each case, the material was cDNA or gDNA derived from T cells, B-cell-depleted T cells, or PBMCs.

The method was immunoSEQ multiplex PCR; TCRdb's version includes in-frame clones alone and lacks a portion of them. Altogether more than 200,000 clones are present, 80% to 90% being singletons, with the ten largest covering about 1.3%. The source material was peripheral blood. The receptor's source is a man aged 80 or over with acute or convalescent COVID-19. The V gene is TRBV28, the J gene TRBJ2-1; D is ambiguous. The CDR3 region is CASSPLENYNEQFF. CDR3 coding DNA: TGTGCCAGCAGTCCTCTGGAGAACTACAATGAGCAGTTCTTC. Full variable domain (rest looked up from reference TRBV28 and TRBJ2-1): DVKVTQSSRYLVKRTGEKVFLECVQDMDHENMFWYRQDPGLGLRLIYFSYDVKMKEKGDIPEGYSVSREKKERFSLILESASTNQTSMYLCASSPLENYNEQFFGPGTRLTVL.